This is a list of T cell receptor beta chains from one sample in a study of blood T cell repertoires in COVID-19. Assay: immunoSEQ multiplex PCR; the TCRdb copy retains only in-frame clones and omits some. In the table there are roughly 200,000 clones, over 70% of which are singletons. Source material: peripheral blood. These receptor sequences come from a woman aged 35 to 49 with COVID-19, enrolled during active disease. CDR3s include the opening cysteine and the closing phenylalanine or tryptophan. Part of the rows lack a size; the others show once, few, many or a class for expanded clones.

once	TRBV12-5	TRBJ2-3	14	CASGLSGSPDTQYF
-	TRBV7-9	TRBJ1-2	12	CASSLTGDGYTF
-	TRBV9	TRBJ2-7	14	CASSPQDRVYEQYF
-	TRBV5-1	TRBJ2-3	15	CASSPTSSGADTQYF
-	TRBV7-9	TRBJ1-6	12	CASSLGGSPLHF
-	TRBV5-1	TRBJ1-2	13	CASSPATRYGYTF
-	TRBV5-1	TRBJ1-1	15	CASSLRRGLNTEAFF
-	TRBV3-1/TRBV3-2	TRBJ1-4	16	CASSQGGSGGREKLFF
-	TRBV3-1/TRBV3-2	TRBJ2-4	16	CASSQDGGRAKNIQYF
-	TRBV11-3	TRBJ1-1	12	CASSGTDTEAFF
-	TRBV6-5	TRBJ1-2	13	CAGAGTGSRGYTF
-	TRBV24-1	TRBJ2-1	17	CATSDPQREEVVHEQFF
-	TRBV6-2/TRBV6-3	TRBJ1-1	14	CASSSRWQNTEAFF
once	TRBV4-1	TRBJ1-5	15	CASTTDGQANQPQHF
-	TRBV5-1	TRBJ1-2	15	CASTQEQGAGYGYTF
-	TRBV7-2	TRBJ1-2	15	CASSLSRAGGHGYTF
-	TRBV19	TRBJ1-5	16	CASTPIVPRGDQPQHF
-	TRBV2	TRBJ1-5	15	CASSDMGIGNQPQHF
once	TRBV6-1	TRBJ1-2	15	CASSESGQISYGYTF
-	TRBV18	TRBJ2-5	14	CASSQSIGQETQYF
-	TRBV7-8	TRBJ1-4	13	CASSLTGHEKLFF
-	TRBV10-2	TRBJ2-1	14	CASSEGTFYNEQFF
-	TRBV14	TRBJ1-1	16	CASSQGSGGLNTEAFF
few	TRBV6-2/TRBV6-3	TRBJ2-5	15	CASSRRDRSRETQYF
once	TRBV7-9	TRBJ2-1	15	CASSSLAGEENEQFF
-	TRBV2	TRBJ1-1	13	CASSEDRDTEAFF
-	TRBV28	TRBJ2-7	12	CASSLLQGEQYF
once	TRBV7-2	TRBJ1-3	14	CASSLAGGGNTIYF
-	TRBV2	TRBJ1-4	15	CASCRRGITNEKLFF
-	TRBV6-5	TRBJ1-1	15	CASSYLGTVNTEAFF
-	TRBV6-5	TRBJ2-7	11	CATRPSYEQYF
-	TRBV19	TRBJ2-3	13	CASSRGLADTQYF
-	TRBV2	TRBJ1-4	14	CALSVRGPSEKLFF
-	TRBV5-1	TRBJ1-1	16	CASSRTAGHPNTEAFF
-	TRBV20-1	TRBJ2-7	11	CSAREVGGQYF
once	TRBV6-5	TRBJ1-4	14	CASSNRATNEKLFF
-	TRBV6-2/TRBV6-3	TRBJ1-3	11	CASSYVSAIYF
-	TRBV3-1/TRBV3-2	TRBJ1-5	13	CASSQGPHQPQHF
-	TRBV2	TRBJ2-1	17	CASRRGSSGGAYNEQFF
-	TRBV29-1	TRBJ1-2	11	CSATESYGYTF
-	TRBV11-2	TRBJ1-1	12	CASDEGEAEAFF
-	TRBV14	TRBJ1-3	13	CASSPRGGNTIYF
-	TRBV24-1	TRBJ2-7	14	CATSTGGSSYEQYF